This T cell receptor beta chain was sequenced in a study of beta chain features in type 1 diabetes. Study results and limitations: Within the patient group, naive, central memory and Treg TCRB repertoires appeared more similar to each other than within healthy donors. Amplification by PCR could prefer shorter templates, with the same effect in patients and controls.

Purity above 95% was achieved in all sorted populations. cDNA synthesis used the whole RNA isolate, giving expressed TCRB sequences. The data were produced by immunoSEQ multiplex PCR, yet TCRdb's version contains in-frame clones alone and is incomplete. The sample carries around 500,000 clones, about an eighth recorded once. Concerning this clone itself: Its cognate antigen is unknown.

Sequenced: naive CD4+ T cells from blood. This receptor was identified in a woman in her late teens or twenties in good health.

The CDR3 nucleotides read TGTGCCAGCAGCTTAGCTAGGCCCGGTTTCTACGAGCAGTACGTC. This sequence encodes CASSLARPGFYEQYV. J is TRBJ2-7 and V is TRBV7-2; no reliable D call. The ends were cut back, 0 bases at V and 3 bases at J, with 12 bases in the middle. CDR3 length equals 15 residues. CDR1 is SGHTA, CDR2 FQGNSA, per germline.